This passage covers 27 T cell receptor beta chains from one sample sequenced in a study of Ad26.COV2.S vaccination and SARS-CoV-2 variants. Described treatment: roughly 19 received Ad26.COV2.S at low or high dose, single or two shots; about 5 received placebo; per-sample allocation not given. Specimen acquisition occurred on day 63 following the initial vaccine or placebo injection. This table comes from immunoSEQ multiplex PCR, and its TCRdb copy is limited to in-frame clones, with some not included. This table holds fewer than 500,000 clones, around 91% found once. This sample comprised peripheral blood, obtained in a trial of Ad26.COV2.S vaccine versus placebo. The receptors originated from a person between 18 and 60 years old who received the Ad26.COV2.S COVID-19 vaccine or a placebo.

The rearrangement joins TRBV11-1 to TRBJ2-2, with a tentative D call TRBD1 (5 bases). The CDR3 spans 14 residues. V was shortened by 8 bases and J by 7 bases, with 17 bases between the two germline ends. Germline-derived CDR1 and CDR2 are SGHAT and FQDESV (reference sequence). This CDR3 reads CASETFTGFGELFF. Written as DNA, the CDR3 is TGTGCCAGCGAAACGTTTACAGGTTTCGGGGAGCTGTTTTTT.

The rearrangement uses TRBV7-2 and TRBJ2-1; possibly TRBD2 for D (6 bases). Trimming stripped 2 bases from V and 5 bases from J, with 16 bases between. The CDR3 has 16 amino acids. Germline CDR1 reads SGHTA; CDR2 reads FQGNSA. This CDR3 is CASSLQGGSPDNEQFF. The CDR3 DNA sequence: TGTGCCAGCAGCTTACAGGGAGGCAGCCCAGACAATGAGCAGTTCTTC. The complete variable domain, with remaining parts taken from reference TRBV7-2 and TRBJ2-1, reads GAGVSQSPSNKVTEKGKDVELRCDPISGHTALYWYRQSLGQGLEFLIYFQGNSAPDKSGLPSDRFSAERTGGSVSTLTIQRTQQEDSAVYLCASSLQGGSPDNEQFFGPGTRLTVL.

The chain carries TRBV29-1 and TRBJ2-7; 11 bases agree with TRBD2. CDR3 length: 12 residues. Germline V gives CDR1 SQVTM, CDR2 ANQGSEA. The V gene end was trimmed by 7 bases and the J gene end by 3 bases; junction bases not matched to a gene: 2. The CDR3 here is CSAGTSGYEQYF. CDR3 coding DNA: TGCAGCGCAGGGACTAGCGGCTACGAGCAGTACTTC.

This clone was recorded once. The identical CDR3 is also encoded by other nucleotide sequences in the sample. DNA of the CDR3: TGTGCCAGCAGCGTAGGACTAGCGGGATACGAGCAGTACTTC. This translates into CASSVGLAGYEQYF. This sequence joins TRBV9 and TRBJ2-7; 11 bases map to TRBD2. This CDR3 has 14 amino acids. V shed 0 bases, J shed 4 bases, and the junction held 0 bases outside the gene matches. Looked up from germline, CDR1 is SGDLS and CDR2 is YYNGEE.

CDR3 loop: CASSQDGGSYQPQHF. CDR3 DNA sequence: TGCGCCAGCAGCCAAGATGGAGGTAGTTATCAGCCCCAGCATTTT. The gene calls are TRBV4-3 and TRBJ1-5; D is unresolved. CDR1 is LGHNA and CDR2 is YSLEER in the germline V gene. This CDR3 has 15 amino acids. The ends were cut back, 0 bases at V and 5 bases at J, with 11 bases in the middle.

The J gene is TRBJ2-7, the V gene TRBV28, with 12 bases fitting TRBD2. Germline V lookup: CDR1 MDHEN, CDR2 SYDVKM. V was pared by 4 bases and J by 4 bases, with 8 bases of the junction left unmatched. The CDR3 is 16 residues long. As DNA, the CDR3 is TGTGCCAGCAGTTCCTCTAGCGGGAGGGCCTTTTACGAGCAGTACTTC. Amino acid sequence: CASSSSSGRAFYEQYF.

The chain joins TRBV28 to TRBJ2-7; 7 positions agree with TRBD2. The CDR3 has 14 residues. In germline, CDR1 is MDHEN, CDR2 SYDVKM. The V gene end was trimmed by 3 bases and the J gene end by 5 bases; junction bases not matched to a gene: 7. The CDR3 protein is CASSFARELNEQYF. In nucleotides, the CDR3 is TGTGCCAGCAGTTTTGCGCGGGAGCTCAACGAGCAGTACTTC.

This chain links TRBV2 with TRBJ1-1, with D possibly matching TRBD1 (5 bases). Germline values: CDR1 SNHLY, CDR2 FYNNEI. The CDR3 has 16 amino acids. Trimming stripped 6 bases from V and 1 base from J, with 18 bases between. CDR3: CASSGRGDEKNTEAFF. The DNA for the CDR3 is TGTGCCAGCAGCGGGAGGGGAGACGAAAAGAACACTGAAGCTTTCTTT.

V is TRBV19 and J is TRBJ2-1; no firm D call. The CDR3 extends over 13 amino acids. V lost 9 bases to trimming and J lost 3 bases, with 12 bases between them. The germline gives CDR1 LNHDA, CDR2 SQIVND (reference sequence). CDR3 region: CASGVASYNEQFF. The CDR3 DNA reads as TGTGCCAGCGGCGTGGCTAGCTACAATGAGCAGTTCTTC.

V is TRBV7-9 and J is TRBJ2-3; 9 nucleotides align to TRBD1. This CDR3 is 16 amino acids long. J lost 3 bases, V lost 5 bases, and 9 bases had no gene match. The germline V gene encodes CDR1 SEHNR and CDR2 FQNEAQ (reference sequence). CDR3 bases: TGTGCCAGCAGCCTCAGCCGGGACAGGGAGACAGATACGCAGTATTTT. Translation: CASSLSRDRETDTQYF.

There are a few counts of this clone. This chain joins TRBV9 and TRBJ1-2; 9 nucleotides match TRBD1. CDR1 is SGDLS and CDR2 is YYNGEE in the germline V gene. The CDR3 is 15 residues long. Trimming took 0 bases from V and 4 from J; bases not matched to a gene: 4. CDR3 sequence reads: CASSVDRGLGYGYTF. The DNA of the CDR3 is TGTGCCAGCAGCGTAGACAGGGGGCTGGGCTATGGCTACACCTTC.

This clone came up once. The V and J genes are TRBV11-2 and TRBJ1-1, with 7 bases identical to TRBD1. Germline CDR1 and CDR2: SGHAT and FQNNGV. Unmatched junction bases numbered 2, after V lost 2 bases and J lost 8 bases. There are 12 residues in the CDR3. CDR3 nucleotide sequence: TGTGCCAGCAGCTTAAAGACAGGGGAAGCTTTCTTT. This codes for CASSLKTGEAFF. The full variable domain, rest sourced from reference TRBV11-2 and TRBJ1-1, is EAGVAQSPRYKIIEKRQSVAFWCNPISGHATLYWYQQILGQGPKLLIQFQNNGVVDDSQLPKDRFSAERLKGVDSTLKIQPAKLEDSAVYLCASSLKTGEAFFGQGTRLTVV.

The chain joins TRBV20-1 to TRBJ2-1, with D possibly called TRBD1 or TRBD2 (5 bases each). The CDR3 has 10 amino acids. The germline V gene has CDR1 DFQATT and CDR2 SNEGSKA (reference sequence). V gave up 5 bases and J gave up 10 bases, with 9 bases separating them. CDR3 in DNA: TGCAGTGCTTTCAGGGAGGAGCAGTTCTTC. Its translation: CSAFREEQFF.

The V and J genes are TRBV28 and TRBJ1-5; D not certain. The V and J ends lost 5 bases and 3 bases respectively, with 8 bases between them. The germline gives CDR1 MDHEN, CDR2 SYDVKM. This CDR3 region has 13 residues. CDR3 sequence: CASSIEYNQPQHF. In DNA form, the CDR3 reads TGTGCCAGCAGTATCGAGTACAATCAGCCCCAGCATTTT.

This chain links TRBV6-5 with TRBJ2-1; 9 bases fit TRBD2. The germline V gene encodes CDR1 MNHEY and CDR2 SVGAGI. This CDR3 has 15 residues. J lost 4 bases, V lost 0 bases, and 1 base had no gene match. The CDR3 spells CASSYSTSGYNEQFF. CDR3 nucleotide sequence: TGTGCCAGCAGTTACTCGACTAGCGGATACAATGAGCAGTTCTTC.

The chain carries TRBV4-2 and TRBJ1-1; D is unresolved. The V and J ends lost 0 bases and 2 bases respectively, with 7 bases between them. Germline CDR1 LGHNA, CDR2 YNFKEQ. The CDR3 sequence is 14 residues long. CDR3 in DNA: TGTGCCAGCAGCCAAGATACGGGAAACACTGAAGCTTTCTTT. This encodes CASSQDTGNTEAFF.

J is TRBJ2-3 and V is TRBV19, with TRBD2 matching over 8 bases. V lost 5 bases to trimming and J lost 3 bases; unmatched junction nucleotides: 4. The V gene's germline CDR1 is LNHDA and CDR2 SQIVND (reference sequence). The CDR3 is 14 amino acids. The CDR3 DNA follows: TGTGCCAGTAGTGTGGCGGGAGGAACAGATACGCAGTATTTT. Its protein is CASSVAGGTDTQYF.

This clone was seen only once. The chain is built from TRBV5-1 and TRBJ2-1; tentative D call: TRBD2 (5 bases). Germline V gives CDR1 SGHRS, CDR2 YFSETQ. CDR3 size: 15 residues. V was shortened by 6 bases and J by 4 bases, with 17 bases between the two germline ends. The CDR3 DNA reads TGCGCCAGCACGGAAGGAGGTAATTCTTACAATGAGCAGTTCTTC. Translated, it gives CASTEGGNSYNEQFF.

The chain employs TRBV12-3 or TRBV12-4 and TRBJ1-5, with a possible D match to TRBD1 (5 bases). This CDR3 contains 13 residues. The V end was cut by 5 bases, the J end by 2 bases, with 7 bases between. The CDR3 region has the DNA TGTGCCAGCAGTGTGACAGGCAATCAGCCCCAGCATTTT. Translated: CASSVTGNQPQHF.

V usage is TRBV21-1 and J usage is TRBJ2-1; the D segment call TRBD1 is taken from the table without a DNA check. TRBV21-1 is recorded as a pseudogene. CDR3 length equals 16 residues. The CDR3 DNA follows: TGTGCCAGCAGCGGGAACGGGACAGGGAAGAACAATGAGCAGTTCTTC. As protein: CASSGNGTGKNNEQFF.

The V gene is TRBV28, the J gene TRBJ2-1; 8 bases are a match to TRBD2. V was pared by 3 bases and J by 0 bases, with 4 bases of the junction left unmatched. The germline V gene encodes CDR1 MDHEN and CDR2 SYDVKM. This CDR3 spans 16 amino acids. CDR3 in amino acids: CASSFAGGISYNEQFF. The CDR3 nucleotides are TGTGCCAGCAGTTTCGCGGGAGGAATCTCCTACAATGAGCAGTTCTTC.

The gene calls are TRBV6-5 and TRBJ1-5; the match to TRBD1 covers 8 bases. Looked up from germline, CDR1 is MNHEY and CDR2 is SVGAGI. This CDR3 spans 12 amino acids. V trimming: 7 bases; J trimming: 9 bases; junction bases outside the gene matches: 5. The CDR3 DNA is TGTGCCAGCAAACAGGGGGACACGCCCCAGCATTTT. Translation gives CASKQGDTPQHF.

This chain connects TRBV7-9 to TRBJ2-1; 10 nucleotides match TRBD1. Unmatched junction bases numbered 6, after V lost 6 bases and J lost 1 base. There are 16 residues in the CDR3. Germline V gene lookup returns CDR1 SEHNR and CDR2 FQNEAQ (reference sequence). CDR3 residues: CASRTTGQGSYNEQFF. CDR3 in DNA: TGTGCCAGCAGGACAACGGGACAGGGGTCCTACAATGAGCAGTTCTTC.

The V call is TRBV19, the J call TRBJ1-5, with TRBD1 matching 7 bases. CDR1 is LNHDA, CDR2 SQIVND, per germline (reference sequence). Germline trimming cut 5 bases from V and 8 bases from J; bases unmatched to any gene: 6. This CDR3 is 13 amino acids long. CDR3 DNA sequence: TGTGCCAGTAGTTTTGACAGGGTGAAGCCCCAGCATTTT. Its translation: CASSFDRVKPQHF.

V is TRBV4-1 and J is TRBJ2-3, with 9 bases aligning to TRBD1. The CDR3 is 17 residues long. CDR1 is MGHRA and CDR2 is YSYEKL in the germline V gene. J was trimmed by 0 bases and V by 0 bases; bases with no gene match: 4. This CDR3 is CASSQEGQGISTDTQYF. CDR3 nucleotides: TGCGCCAGCAGCCAAGAAGGACAGGGGATTAGCACAGATACGCAGTATTTT.

The CDR3 spells CASSSLDSYEQYF. DNA for the CDR3: TGTGCCAGCAGCTCCCTGGACAGCTACGAGCAGTACTTC. The chain has TRBV6-2 or TRBV6-3 and TRBJ2-7, with D possibly being TRBD1 (6 bases). CDR3 length: 13 residues. Trimming removed 6 bases from V and 3 bases from J, with 12 bases in between. Looked up from germline, CDR1 is MNHEY and CDR2 is SVGEGT.

The J gene is TRBJ2-2, the V gene TRBV4-2; 7 bases align to TRBD1. Germline CDR1 and CDR2: LGHNA and YNFKEQ. This CDR3 comprises 19 residues. Trimming cost V 0 bases and J 2 bases; bases outside gene matches: 12. The CDR3 reads CASSQDGYRGQANTGELFF. The CDR3 DNA reads TGTGCCAGCAGCCAAGATGGGTATCGTGGACAGGCAAACACCGGGGAGCTGTTTTTT.